This T cell receptor (beta chain) was profiled in a study of Ad26.COV2.S vaccination and SARS-CoV-2 variants. Study observations and caveats: TCR breadth and depth estimates may have understated total T cell responses. Higher spike-specific TCR breadth was found in vaccine recipients than in placebo recipients.

Generated by immunoSEQ multiplex PCR, the TCRdb table keeps only in-frame clones and is missing some. The table records about 350,000 clones, 86% of them present only once. Treatment defined: about 20 received Ad26.COV2.S at low or high dose, single or two shots; several received placebo; per-sample allocation not given. Material that was analyzed had been drawn on day 63 after the first vaccine or placebo injection. Remarks on this clone: Its specificity is not known.

There are 15 residues in the CDR3. The germline V gene has CDR1 SGHKS and CDR2 YYEKEE (reference sequence). Trimming removed 0 bases at V and 2 bases at J, with 11 bases between. The sample in question was peripheral blood, obtained in a trial of Ad26.COV2.S vaccine versus placebo. The origin of this receptor is a person aged 18-60 years who received the Ad26.COV2.S COVID-19 vaccine or a placebo. This chain uses TRBV5-5 with TRBJ1-1; D remains ambiguous. CDR3 coding DNA: TGTGCCAGCAGCTTGGAATCGGGGTTCAACACTGAAGCTTTCTTT. Protein: CASSLESGFNTEAFF.